What follows describes a single T cell receptor (beta chain). What it binds is not known. TCRbeta library preparation incorporated unique molecular identifiers. TCRdb independently ran MiXCR on the PCR reads; one entry per CDR3 protein. The top ten hold 10% to 11% of the sample, which has a few hundred thousand distinct CDR3 sequences, around 25% seen once. With V trimmed by 1 base and J by 6 bases, 2 bases remained unmatched. CDR1 LGHDT and CDR2 YNNKEL come from the germline V gene (reference sequence). There are 14 residues in the CDR3. These data originate in a study of T-cell reconstitution after alpha-beta-depleted transplantation in children. Study observations and caveats: Most T-cell counts and diversity one year after the transplant came from T cells that were newly produced. Reported findings indicate that, about two months after transplant, alpha-beta T cells came from several hundred expanded clones, which were derived from non-depleted graft cells.

V usage is TRBV3-1 and J usage is TRBJ2-7; 11 bases align to TRBD2. This receptor was obtained from a male patient under 18 who had a stem cell transplant for acute lymphoblastic leukemia, so the T cells may come from the graft donor. The sample was PBMCs, mostly from graft donor cells, taken 180 days after TCRalphabeta/CD19-depleted stem cell transplant. CDR3 protein: CASSQGLAGFEQYF. The CDR3 coding sequence is TGTGCCAGCAGCCAAGGACTAGCGGGATTCGAGCAGTACTTC.